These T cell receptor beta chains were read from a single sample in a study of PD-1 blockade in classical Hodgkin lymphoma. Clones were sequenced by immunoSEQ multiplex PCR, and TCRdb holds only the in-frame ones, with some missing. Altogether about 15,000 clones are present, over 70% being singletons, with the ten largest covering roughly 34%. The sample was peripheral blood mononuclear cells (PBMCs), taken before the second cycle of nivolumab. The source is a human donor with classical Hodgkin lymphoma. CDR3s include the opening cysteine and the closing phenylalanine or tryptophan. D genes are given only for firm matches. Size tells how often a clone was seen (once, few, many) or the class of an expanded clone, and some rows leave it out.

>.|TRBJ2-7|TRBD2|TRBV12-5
TGTGCTAGTGGTTTGGGTCCCGGGGCGGGGGACTACGAGCAGTACTTC
CASGLGPGAGDYEQYF
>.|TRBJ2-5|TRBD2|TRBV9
TGTGCCAGCAGCGTCAGCGGGAGGGCCAGAGAGACCCAGTACTTC
CASSVSGRARETQYF
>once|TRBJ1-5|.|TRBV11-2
TGTGCCAGCAGCCTGGGGCGGGGGGGGTCGCGTCCCCAGCATTTT
CASSLGRGGSRPQHF
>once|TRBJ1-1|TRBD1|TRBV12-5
TGTGCTAGTGGTTTGGTTACAGGGGGCCACACTGAAGCTTTCTTT
CASGLVTGGHTEAFF
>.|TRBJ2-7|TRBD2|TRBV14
TGTGCCAGCAGCTACCCAGGACTAGCGGGATTGTTTTTGTTCCGAGTTTTAGGCCATCCCGAAAAAAAATTC
CASSYPGLAGLFLFRVLGHPEKKF
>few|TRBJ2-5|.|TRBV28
TGTGCCAGCAGTTTTTTGTCAGATCAAGAGACCCAGTACTTC
CASSFLSDQETQYF
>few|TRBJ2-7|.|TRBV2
TGTGCCAGCAGGTTAGGACATTCCTACGAGCAGTACTTC
CASRLGHSYEQYF
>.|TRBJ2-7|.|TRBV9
TGTGCCAGCAGCGTAGCCGAACTCCCCCACGAGCAGTACTTC
CASSVAELPHEQYF
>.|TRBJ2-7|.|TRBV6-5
TGTGCCAGCTCCCGGCGGGCCCAGGGCTACGAGCAGTACTTC
CASSRRAQGYEQYF
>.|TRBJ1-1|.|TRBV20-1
TGCAGCGGAGGTACTGAAGCTTTCTTT
CSGGTEAFF
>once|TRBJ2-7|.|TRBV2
TGTGCCAGCAGTGTATCACAGGTTAACTACGAGCAGTACTTC
CASSVSQVNYEQYF